This entry features one T cell receptor beta chain sequence. No antigen is known for it. Base qualities are not provided; no much larger clone lies one nucleotide away. These data are taken from a study of T-cell reconstitution after alpha-beta-depleted transplantation in children listed by TCRdb under 2016. At the level of the whole study: The study quantitatively tracked T-cell immune reconstitution after TCRalphabeta/CD19-depleted allogeneic hematopoietic cell transplantation in children using TCR repertoire profiling.

The protocol used for the library was PCR. The listed sequencing device is Illumina HiSeq 2500. TCR libraries were prepared with molecular barcoding, using unique molecular identifiers to normalize TCRbeta repertoire quantification. The raw public reads went through TCRdb reprocessing: fastp at Q25, MiXCR clone calling, in-frame beta chains kept. Rows with a matching CDR3 protein are joined into one entry that keeps the most common DNA and genes. Counted in this sample were roughly 590,000 distinct CDR3 sequences; over 15% of them appeared once. 1.1% of the sample belongs to the ten largest clones. The CDR3 goes from the cysteine to the phenylalanine over 13 residues. Only the CDR3 portion is preserved as DNA: 39 bases, with reading frame beginning at the first base. Based on the germline V gene (reference sequence), the CDR1 and CDR2 sequences are DFQATT and SNEGSKA. Trimming removed 5 bases from V and 7 bases from J, leaving 15 bases between the germline ends.

The receptor was isolated from a human donor who donated a stem cell graft to a child with acute myeloid leukemia. The chain is made from TRBV20-1 and TRBJ1-5; a tentative D match to TRBD1 spans 5 bases. This specimen consisted of PBMCs from the stem cell graft donor, obtained from the stem cell graft. The bases read TGCAGTGCTTCCCCGGGGCCCAGGCAGCCCCAGCATTTT. Its amino acids are CSASPGPRQPQHF.